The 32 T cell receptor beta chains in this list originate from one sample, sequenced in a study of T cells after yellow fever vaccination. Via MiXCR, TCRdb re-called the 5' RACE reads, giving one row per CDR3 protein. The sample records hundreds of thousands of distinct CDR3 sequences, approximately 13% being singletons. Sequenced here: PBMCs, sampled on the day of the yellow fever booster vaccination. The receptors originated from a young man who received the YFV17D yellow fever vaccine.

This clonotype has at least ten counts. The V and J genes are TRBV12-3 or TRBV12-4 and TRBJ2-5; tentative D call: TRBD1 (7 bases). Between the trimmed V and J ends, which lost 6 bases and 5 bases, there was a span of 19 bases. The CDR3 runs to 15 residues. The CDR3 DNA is TGTGCCAGCAGGATCGGCGGGACAGTCCAGGAGACCCAGTACTTC. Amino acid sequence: CASRIGGTVQETQYF.

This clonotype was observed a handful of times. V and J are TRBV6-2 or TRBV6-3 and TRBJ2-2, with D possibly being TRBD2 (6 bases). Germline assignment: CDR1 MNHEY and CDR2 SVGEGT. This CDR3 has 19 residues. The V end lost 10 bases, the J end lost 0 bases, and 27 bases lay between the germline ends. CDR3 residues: CATSQARSGHPPNTGELFF. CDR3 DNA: TGTGCCACCTCTCAGGCGAGGAGCGGGCACCCTCCGAACACCGGGGAGCTGTTTTTT.

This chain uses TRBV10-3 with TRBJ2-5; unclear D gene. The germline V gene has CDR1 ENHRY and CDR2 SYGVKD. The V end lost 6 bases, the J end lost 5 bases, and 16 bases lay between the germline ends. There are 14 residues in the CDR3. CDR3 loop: CAISQRDVGETQYF. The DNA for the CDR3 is TGTGCCATCAGCCAACGAGACGTGGGGGAGACCCAGTACTTC.

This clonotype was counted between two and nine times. CDR3 sequence: CASSLLAGGPDTQYF. CDR3 DNA sequence: TGTGCCAGCAGCTTACTAGCGGGAGGGCCGGATACGCAGTATTTT. The chain couples TRBV5-6 to TRBJ2-3; 13 bases are a match to TRBD2. CDR3 length: 15 residues. The V and J ends lost 2 bases and 6 bases, in that order; junction bases with no gene match: 3. In germline, CDR1 is SGHDT, CDR2 YYEEEE.

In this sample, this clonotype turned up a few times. DNA of the CDR3: TGTGCCAGTAGTATCGTCGGGCCAGCGGAGACCCAGTACTTC. Translating it yields CASSIVGPAETQYF. V usage is TRBV19 and J usage is TRBJ2-5; D not resolved. This CDR3 is built from 14 residues. V lost 3 bases, J lost 5 bases, and 13 bases lay in between. From germline, CDR1 is LNHDA and CDR2 SQIVND (reference sequence).

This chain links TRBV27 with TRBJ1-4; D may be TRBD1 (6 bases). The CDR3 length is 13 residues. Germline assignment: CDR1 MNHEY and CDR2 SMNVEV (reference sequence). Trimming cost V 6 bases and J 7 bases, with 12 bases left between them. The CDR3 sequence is CASSAGTFEKLFF. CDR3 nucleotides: TGTGCCAGCAGCGCCGGGACATTTGAAAAACTGTTTTTT.

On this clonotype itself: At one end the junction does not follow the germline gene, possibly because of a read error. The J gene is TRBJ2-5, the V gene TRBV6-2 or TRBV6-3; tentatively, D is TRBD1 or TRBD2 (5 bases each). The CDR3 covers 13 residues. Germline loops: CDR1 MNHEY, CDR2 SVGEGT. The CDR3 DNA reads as TGTGCCAGCAGCCCGGCCTCATTGGGGACCCTGTACTTC. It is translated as CASSPASLGTLYF.

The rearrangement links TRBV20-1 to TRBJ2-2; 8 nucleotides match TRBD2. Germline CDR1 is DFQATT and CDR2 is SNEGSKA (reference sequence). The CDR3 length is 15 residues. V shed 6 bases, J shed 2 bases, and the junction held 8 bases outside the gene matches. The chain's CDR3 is CSAEAGLENTGELFF. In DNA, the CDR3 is TGCAGTGCCGAGGCGGGACTAGAAAACACCGGGGAGCTGTTTTTT.

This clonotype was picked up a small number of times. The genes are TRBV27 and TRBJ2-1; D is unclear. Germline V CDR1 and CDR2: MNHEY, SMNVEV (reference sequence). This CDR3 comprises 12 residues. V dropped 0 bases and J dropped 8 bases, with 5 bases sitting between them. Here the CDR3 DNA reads TGTGCCAGCAGTTTATCCGAGGATGAGCAGTTCTTC. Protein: CASSLSEDEQFF.

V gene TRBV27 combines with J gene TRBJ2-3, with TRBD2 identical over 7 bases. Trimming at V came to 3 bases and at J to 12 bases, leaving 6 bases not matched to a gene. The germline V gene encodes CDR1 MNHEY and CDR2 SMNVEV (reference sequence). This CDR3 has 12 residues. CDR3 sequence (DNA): TGTGCCAGCAGTTTTACCGGGAGGTTCCAGTATTTT. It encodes CASSFTGRFQYF.

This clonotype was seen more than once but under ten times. As DNA, the CDR3 is TGTGCCACCAGCAAAGGACAGCTCCAAGAGACCCAGTACTTC. Amino acid sequence: CATSKGQLQETQYF. The chain combines TRBV15 with TRBJ2-5, with a possible D match to TRBD1 (6 bases). The CDR3 covers 14 residues. Germline CDR1 is LNHNV and CDR2 is YYDKDF (reference sequence). The germline V and J ends were trimmed by 4 bases and 1 base, with 10 bases remaining between them.

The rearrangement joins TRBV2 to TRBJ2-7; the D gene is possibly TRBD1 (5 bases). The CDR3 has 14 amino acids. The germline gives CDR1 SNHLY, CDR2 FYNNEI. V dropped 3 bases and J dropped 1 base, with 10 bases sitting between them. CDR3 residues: CASSDGAGSYEQYF. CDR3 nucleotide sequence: TGTGCCAGCAGTGACGGAGCAGGGTCCTACGAGCAGTACTTC.

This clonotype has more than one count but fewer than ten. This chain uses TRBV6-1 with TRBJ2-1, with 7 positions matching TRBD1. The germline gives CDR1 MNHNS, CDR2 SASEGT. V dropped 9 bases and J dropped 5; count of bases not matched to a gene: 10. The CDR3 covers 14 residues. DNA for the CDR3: TGTGCCAGTCAGACCCGGGACAGTGACAATGAGCAGTTCTTC. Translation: CASQTRDSDNEQFF.

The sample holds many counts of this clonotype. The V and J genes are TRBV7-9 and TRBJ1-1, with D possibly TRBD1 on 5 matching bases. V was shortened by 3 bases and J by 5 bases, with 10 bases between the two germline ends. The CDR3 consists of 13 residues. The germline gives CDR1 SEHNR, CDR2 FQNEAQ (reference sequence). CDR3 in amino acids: CASSFQGGTEAFF. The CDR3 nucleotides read TGTGCCAGCAGCTTCCAGGGAGGGACTGAAGCTTTCTTT. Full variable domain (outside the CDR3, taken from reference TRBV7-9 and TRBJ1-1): DTGVSQNPRHKITKRGQNVTFRCDPISEHNRLYWYRQTLGQGPEFLTYFQNEAQLEKSRLLSDRFSAERPKGSFSTLEIQRTEQGDSAMYLCASSFQGGTEAFFGQGTRLTVV.

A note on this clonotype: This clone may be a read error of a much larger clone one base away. This CDR3 is CASSLTSGSSETQYF. CDR3 sequence (DNA): TGTGCCAGCAGCTTAACTAGCGGGAGTTCAGAGACCCAGTACTTC. The V gene is TRBV7-2, the J gene TRBJ2-5; 11 nucleotides line up with TRBD2. The CDR3 loop spans 15 amino acids. CDR1 and CDR2 (germline): SGHTA, FQGNSA. J was trimmed by 4 bases and V by 2 bases; bases with no gene match: 3.

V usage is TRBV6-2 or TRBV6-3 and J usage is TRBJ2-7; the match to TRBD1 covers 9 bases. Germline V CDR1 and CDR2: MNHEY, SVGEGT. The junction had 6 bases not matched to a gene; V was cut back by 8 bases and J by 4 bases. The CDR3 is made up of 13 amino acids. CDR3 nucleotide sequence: TGTGCCAGCGGCGGGACAGGGTCATACGAGCAGTACTTC. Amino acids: CASGGTGSYEQYF.

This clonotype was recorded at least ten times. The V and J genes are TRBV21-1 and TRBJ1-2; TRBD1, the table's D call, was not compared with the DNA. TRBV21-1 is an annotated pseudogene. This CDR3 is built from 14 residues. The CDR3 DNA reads TGTGCCAGCAGCGACGGGACAGGGCGATATGGCTACACCTTC. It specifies CASSDGTGRYGYTF.

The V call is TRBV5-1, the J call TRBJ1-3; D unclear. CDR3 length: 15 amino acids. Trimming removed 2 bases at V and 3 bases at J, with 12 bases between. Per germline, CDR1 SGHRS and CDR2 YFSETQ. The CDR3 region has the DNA TGCGCCAGCAGCTTTCAGTCTGGGGTTGGAAACACCATATATTTT. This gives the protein CASSFQSGVGNTIYF.

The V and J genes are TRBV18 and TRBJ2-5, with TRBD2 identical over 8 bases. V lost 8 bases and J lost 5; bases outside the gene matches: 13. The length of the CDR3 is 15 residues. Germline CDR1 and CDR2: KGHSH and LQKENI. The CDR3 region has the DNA TGTGCCAGCCTCCTTGGAGCGGGAGTGTGGGAGACCCAGTACTTC. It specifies CASLLGAGVWETQYF.

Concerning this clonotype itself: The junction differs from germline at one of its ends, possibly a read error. The CDR3 region has the DNA TGTGCCAGCAGCTTAGCTTCGGGACAGTCCACCGGGGAGCCGTTTTTT. Translating gives CASSLASGQSTGEPFF. The V and J genes are TRBV7-9 and TRBJ2-2, with 7 bases matching TRBD1. CDR1 is SEHNR and CDR2 is FQNEAQ in the germline V gene (reference sequence). The CDR3 covers 16 residues.

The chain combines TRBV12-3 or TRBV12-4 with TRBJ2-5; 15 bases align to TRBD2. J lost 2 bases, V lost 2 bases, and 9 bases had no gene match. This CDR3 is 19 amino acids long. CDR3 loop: CASSLKGLAGGIKQETQYF. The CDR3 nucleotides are TGTGCCAGCAGTTTAAAAGGACTAGCGGGAGGGATTAAACAAGAGACCCAGTACTTC.

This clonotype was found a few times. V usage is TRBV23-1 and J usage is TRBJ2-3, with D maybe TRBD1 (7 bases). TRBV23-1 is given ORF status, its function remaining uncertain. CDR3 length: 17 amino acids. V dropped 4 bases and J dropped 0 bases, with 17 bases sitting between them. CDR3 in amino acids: CASSLPTRGASTDTQYF. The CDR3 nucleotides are TGCGCCAGCAGTCTCCCAACCAGGGGGGCTAGCACAGATACGCAGTATTTT.

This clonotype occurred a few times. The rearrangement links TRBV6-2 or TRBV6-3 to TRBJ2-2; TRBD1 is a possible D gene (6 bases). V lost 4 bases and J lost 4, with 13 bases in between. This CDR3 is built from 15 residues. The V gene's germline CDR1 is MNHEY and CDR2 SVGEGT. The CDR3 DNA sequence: TGTGCCAGCAGTTTTTACAGGGCAGTCACCGGGGAGCTGTTTTTT. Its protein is CASSFYRAVTGELFF.

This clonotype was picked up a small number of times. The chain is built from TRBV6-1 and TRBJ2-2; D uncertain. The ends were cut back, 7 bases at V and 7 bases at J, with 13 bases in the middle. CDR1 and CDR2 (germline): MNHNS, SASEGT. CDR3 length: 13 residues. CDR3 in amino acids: CASTDWVVGELFF. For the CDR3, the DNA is TGTGCCAGCACTGACTGGGTCGTCGGGGAGCTGTTTTTT.

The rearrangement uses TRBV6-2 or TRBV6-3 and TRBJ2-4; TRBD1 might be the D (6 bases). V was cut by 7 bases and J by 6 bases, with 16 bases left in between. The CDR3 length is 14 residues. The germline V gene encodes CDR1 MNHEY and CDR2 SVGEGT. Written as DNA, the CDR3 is TGTGCCAGCAACTCTTGGGGGCTTAGAAACATTCAGTACTTC. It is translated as CASNSWGLRNIQYF.

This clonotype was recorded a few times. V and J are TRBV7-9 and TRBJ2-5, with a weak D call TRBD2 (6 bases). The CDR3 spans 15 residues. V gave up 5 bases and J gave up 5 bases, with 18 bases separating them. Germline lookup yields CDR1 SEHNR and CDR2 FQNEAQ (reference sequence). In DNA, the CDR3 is TGTGCCAGCAGCCGAGGAGGAGGGACGTTTGAGACCCAGTACTTC. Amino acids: CASSRGGGTFETQYF. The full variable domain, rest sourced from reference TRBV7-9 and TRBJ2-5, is DTGVSQNPRHKITKRGQNVTFRCDPISEHNRLYWYRQTLGQGPEFLTYFQNEAQLEKSRLLSDRFSAERPKGSFSTLEIQRTEQGDSAMYLCASSRGGGTFETQYFGPGTRLLVL.

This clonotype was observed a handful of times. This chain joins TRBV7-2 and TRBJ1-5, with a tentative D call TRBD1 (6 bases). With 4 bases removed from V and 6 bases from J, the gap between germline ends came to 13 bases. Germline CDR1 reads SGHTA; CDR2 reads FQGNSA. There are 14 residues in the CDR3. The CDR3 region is CASSWETGFQPQHF. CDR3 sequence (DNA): TGTGCCAGCAGCTGGGAGACAGGCTTTCAGCCCCAGCATTTT.

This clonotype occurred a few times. The CDR3 sequence: CASSEFGTAIQETQYF. CDR3 nucleotide sequence: TGTGCCAGCAGTGAATTCGGGACAGCCATCCAAGAGACCCAGTACTTC. The V gene is TRBV6-1, the J gene TRBJ2-5; 7 bases map to TRBD1. V shed 2 bases and J 1 base; nucleotides not matched to a gene: 7. This CDR3 contains 16 residues. The germline gives CDR1 MNHNS, CDR2 SASEGT.

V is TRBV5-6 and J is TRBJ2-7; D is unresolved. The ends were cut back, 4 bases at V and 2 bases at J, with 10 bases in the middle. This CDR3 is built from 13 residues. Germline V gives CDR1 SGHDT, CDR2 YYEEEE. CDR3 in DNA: TGTGCCAGCAGCCCCTGGCCGGCCTACGAGCAGTACTTC. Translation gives CASSPWPAYEQYF. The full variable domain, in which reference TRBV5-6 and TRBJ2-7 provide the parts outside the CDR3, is DAGVTQSPTHLIKTRGQQVTLRCSPKSGHDTVSWYQQALGQGPQFIFQYYEEEERQRGNFPDRFSGHQFPNYSSELNVNALLLGDSALYLCASSPWPAYEQYFGPGTRLTVT.

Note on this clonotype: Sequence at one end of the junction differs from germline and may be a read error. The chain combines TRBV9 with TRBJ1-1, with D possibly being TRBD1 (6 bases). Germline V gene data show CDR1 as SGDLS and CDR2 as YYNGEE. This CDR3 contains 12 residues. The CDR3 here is CASSPQGSESFF. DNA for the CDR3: TGTGCCAGCAGCCCCCAGGGGTCTGAATCTTTCTTT.

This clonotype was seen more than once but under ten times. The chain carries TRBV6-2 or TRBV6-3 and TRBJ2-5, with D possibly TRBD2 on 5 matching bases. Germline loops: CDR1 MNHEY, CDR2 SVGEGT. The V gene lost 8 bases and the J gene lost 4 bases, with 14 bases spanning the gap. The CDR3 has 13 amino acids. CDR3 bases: TGTGCCAGCCTAGGACTCCCCGGAGAGACCCAGTACTTC. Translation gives CASLGLPGETQYF.

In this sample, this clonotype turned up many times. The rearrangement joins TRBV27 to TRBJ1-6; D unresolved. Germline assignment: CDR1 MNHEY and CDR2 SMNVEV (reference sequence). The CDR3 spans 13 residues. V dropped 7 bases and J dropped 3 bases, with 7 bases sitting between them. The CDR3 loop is CASNDNYNSPLHF. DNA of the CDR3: TGTGCCAGCAACGACAACTATAATTCACCCCTCCACTTT.